A selection of T cell receptor beta chains follows, all from one sample in a study of T cell responses to AZD1222 COVID-19 vaccine. Using immunoSEQ multiplex PCR, the repertoire was profiled, and TCRdb retains in-frame clones only, with some absent. Of 80,000 or so clones listed, 80% to 90% are singletons. Source: peripheral blood, taken 28 days after the second AZD1222 dose. These receptors were taken from an adult who received the AZD1222 COVID-19 vaccine. CDR3s include the opening cysteine and the closing phenylalanine or tryptophan. Fields, in order: J gene, V gene, clone size, D gene, CDR3 DNA, CDR3 protein. D genes are given only for firm matches. Size is stated for part of the rows, as once, few or many counts, or as a class when the clone is expanded.

J gene: TRBJ1-1
V gene: TRBV18
clone size: -
D gene: TRBD1
CDR3 DNA: TGTGCCAGCTCACCTCCAGGGGGTGTCCTAGCTTTCTTT
CDR3 protein: CASSPPGGVLAFF

J gene: TRBJ1-1
V gene: TRBV5-1
clone size: once
D gene: TRBD1
CDR3 DNA: TGCGCCAGCAGCTGGACAGGTGGAATGAACACTGAAGCTTTCTTT
CDR3 protein: CASSWTGGMNTEAFF

J gene: TRBJ1-5
V gene: TRBV5-4
clone size: -
D gene: TRBD1
CDR3 DNA: TGTGCCAGCAGCTTGCAGGGGGGCAATCAGCCCCAGCATTTT
CDR3 protein: CASSLQGGNQPQHF

J gene: TRBJ1-2
V gene: TRBV11-2
clone size: few
D gene: -
CDR3 DNA: TGTGCCAGCAGCCTAGGGGAGGGGTATGGCTACACCTTC
CDR3 protein: CASSLGEGYGYTF

J gene: TRBJ1-4
V gene: TRBV6-5
clone size: -
D gene: -
CDR3 DNA: TGTGCCAGCACGGGACTAAATAATGAAAAACTGTTTTTT
CDR3 protein: CASTGLNNEKLFF

J gene: TRBJ2-2
V gene: TRBV7-9
clone size: -
D gene: -
CDR3 DNA: TGTGCCAGCAGCCCTCGAGGGTACACCGGGGAGCTGTTTTTT
CDR3 protein: CASSPRGYTGELFF

J gene: TRBJ2-1
V gene: TRBV4-2
clone size: -
D gene: TRBD2
CDR3 DNA: TGTGCCAGCAGCCAAGAAGCGGGGGGGCCCAATGAGCAGTTCTTC
CDR3 protein: CASSQEAGGPNEQFF

J gene: TRBJ2-7
V gene: TRBV7-9
clone size: once
D gene: TRBD1
CDR3 DNA: TGTGCCAGCAGCTTAGTAACTTGGGGACAGGGCACCTACGAGCAGTACTTC
CDR3 protein: CASSLVTWGQGTYEQYF

J gene: TRBJ2-2
V gene: TRBV10-3
clone size: -
D gene: TRBD2
CDR3 DNA: TGTGCCACCAGCTCTAGCGGGGGGGAAACCGGGGAGCTGTTTTTT
CDR3 protein: CATSSSGGETGELFF

J gene: TRBJ1-4
V gene: TRBV5-1
clone size: -
D gene: -
CDR3 DNA: TGCGCCAGCAGGGGTCATGGGGGAAAACTGTTTTTT
CDR3 protein: CASRGHGGKLFF

J gene: TRBJ1-2
V gene: TRBV5-4
clone size: -
D gene: -
CDR3 DNA: TGTGCCAGCAGCCTGTCGACAGGCCAGTATGGCTACACCTTC
CDR3 protein: CASSLSTGQYGYTF

J gene: TRBJ2-1
V gene: TRBV28
clone size: -
D gene: TRBD1
CDR3 DNA: TGTGCCAGCAGTTTAGGACAGGCGGTGGGTGAGCAGTTCTTC
CDR3 protein: CASSLGQAVGEQFF

J gene: TRBJ2-1
V gene: TRBV14
clone size: few
D gene: -
CDR3 DNA: TGTGCCAGCAGCCAAACTTCCAATCTCTACAATGAGCAGTTCTTC
CDR3 protein: CASSQTSNLYNEQFF

J gene: TRBJ2-7
V gene: TRBV7-6
clone size: -
D gene: TRBD1
CDR3 DNA: TGTGCCAGCAGCGCCGCATTACCGGGACAGTTTTACGAGCAGTACTTC
CDR3 protein: CASSAALPGQFYEQYF

J gene: TRBJ2-1
V gene: TRBV13
clone size: -
D gene: -
CDR3 DNA: TGTGCCAGCAGCGGCCACAATGAGCAGTTCTTC
CDR3 protein: CASSGHNEQFF

J gene: TRBJ1-1
V gene: TRBV14
clone size: -
D gene: -
CDR3 DNA: TGTGCCAGCAGCCGCGACGTCGGGGCCTTGTGGACTGAAGCTTTCTTT
CDR3 protein: CASSRDVGALWTEAFF

J gene: TRBJ2-1
V gene: TRBV5-5
clone size: once
D gene: TRBD2
CDR3 DNA: TGTGCCAGCAGCTCGGGACTAGCGGGGGGCAGGGGGGAGCAGTTCTTC
CDR3 protein: CASSSGLAGGRGEQFF

J gene: TRBJ2-5
V gene: TRBV10-3
clone size: -
D gene: -
CDR3 DNA: TGTGCCATCAGTGACGTTGGGCGAGAGACCCAGTACTTC
CDR3 protein: CAISDVGRETQYF

J gene: TRBJ1-2
V gene: TRBV12-5
clone size: -
D gene: -
CDR3 DNA: TGTGCTAGTGGTTTGGGTCCAAACTATGGCTACACCTTC
CDR3 protein: CASGLGPNYGYTF

J gene: TRBJ2-2
V gene: TRBV9
clone size: -
D gene: -
CDR3 DNA: TGTGCCAGCAGCCGAGTGGGCAACGCGAACACCGGGGAGCTGTTTTTT
CDR3 protein: CASSRVGNANTGELFF

J gene: TRBJ1-1
V gene: TRBV3-1/TRBV3-2
clone size: -
D gene: TRBD1
CDR3 DNA: TGTGCCAGCAGCACTCCGGACAGGGGTAGGACGGCTTTCTTT
CDR3 protein: CASSTPDRGRTAFF

J gene: TRBJ2-5
V gene: TRBV10-3
clone size: -
D gene: -
CDR3 DNA: TGTGCCATCGGCCGGATCGACGAAGGGACCCAGTACTTC
CDR3 protein: CAIGRIDEGTQYF

J gene: TRBJ1-2
V gene: TRBV5-6
clone size: -
D gene: -
CDR3 DNA: TGTGCCAGCAGCTTGGTCCAGGGCCGTGGCTACACCTTC
CDR3 protein: CASSLVQGRGYTF

J gene: TRBJ2-7
V gene: TRBV9
clone size: -
D gene: -
CDR3 DNA: TGTGCCAGCAGCCTCCGCCAGAATCCCTACGAGCAGTACTTC
CDR3 protein: CASSLRQNPYEQYF

J gene: TRBJ2-3
V gene: TRBV11-2
clone size: -
D gene: TRBD2
CDR3 DNA: TGTGCCAGCAGCCCCCCCTTAGCGGGGCCCGCCTTT
CDR3 protein: CASSPPLAGPAF

J gene: TRBJ1-1
V gene: TRBV10-3
clone size: -
D gene: TRBD1
CDR3 DNA: TGTGCCATCAGGGGTACAGGGGGCACTGAAGCTTTCTTT
CDR3 protein: CAIRGTGGTEAFF

J gene: TRBJ1-2
V gene: TRBV28
clone size: -
D gene: -
CDR3 DNA: TGTGCCAGCAGTCCCAAATTAAGGGTTGGCTATGGCTACACCTTC
CDR3 protein: CASSPKLRVGYGYTF

J gene: TRBJ1-2
V gene: TRBV19
clone size: -
D gene: -
CDR3 DNA: TGTGCCAGTAGTATGGCAGGGGCGGGGGATGGCTACACCTTC
CDR3 protein: CASSMAGAGDGYTF

J gene: TRBJ2-3
V gene: TRBV6-4
clone size: -
D gene: TRBD2
CDR3 DNA: TGTGCCAGCAGTATTAGCGGGGGGGCAGCAGATACGCAGTATTTT
CDR3 protein: CASSISGGAADTQYF

J gene: TRBJ1-4
V gene: TRBV28
clone size: -
D gene: -
CDR3 DNA: TGTGCCAGCAGTTTGGGTGGGACTGCCAATGAAAAACTGTTTTTT
CDR3 protein: CASSLGGTANEKLFF

J gene: TRBJ2-5
V gene: TRBV15
clone size: -
D gene: -
CDR3 DNA: TGTGCCACCAGCAGACCCACGGGACTGGGAGAGACCCAGTACTTC
CDR3 protein: CATSRPTGLGETQYF

J gene: TRBJ1-4
V gene: TRBV7-9
clone size: -
D gene: -
CDR3 DNA: TGTGCCAGCAGCTTATGGAGGACAACGACTAATGAAAAACTGTTTTTT
CDR3 protein: CASSLWRTTTNEKLFF

J gene: TRBJ2-7
V gene: TRBV19
clone size: -
D gene: -
CDR3 DNA: TGTGCCAGTAGTTTCATGGCGAATAGGGCCTACGAGCAGTACTTC
CDR3 protein: CASSFMANRAYEQYF

J gene: TRBJ2-3
V gene: TRBV4-2
clone size: -
D gene: TRBD2
CDR3 DNA: TGTGCCAGCAGCCAGGGGGCTAGCGGGGGGGCCACAGATACGCAGTATTTT
CDR3 protein: CASSQGASGGATDTQYF

J gene: TRBJ2-2
V gene: TRBV27
clone size: -
D gene: TRBD1
CDR3 DNA: TGTGCCAGCAGTCCCCGGGACAGACTCACCGGGGAGCTGTTTTTT
CDR3 protein: CASSPRDRLTGELFF

J gene: TRBJ1-1
V gene: TRBV23-1
clone size: -
D gene: -
CDR3 DNA: TGCGCCAGCACTCTATTCCAATCACGGAACACTGAAGCTTTCTTT
CDR3 protein: CASTLFQSRNTEAFF

J gene: TRBJ1-1
V gene: TRBV11-2
clone size: -
D gene: -
CDR3 DNA: TGTGCCAGCAGCCCCGGGACGCAAGAAGCTTTCTTT
CDR3 protein: CASSPGTQEAFF

J gene: TRBJ2-3
V gene: TRBV6-1
clone size: -
D gene: -
CDR3 DNA: TGTGCCAGCAGTTCGAGACTGGCTAGCACAGATACGCAGTATTTT
CDR3 protein: CASSSRLASTDTQYF

J gene: TRBJ1-2
V gene: TRBV11-2
clone size: -
D gene: -
CDR3 DNA: TGTGCCAGCAGCTTAGACAGGCAGGTCTATGGCTACACCTTC
CDR3 protein: CASSLDRQVYGYTF

J gene: TRBJ2-3
V gene: TRBV15
clone size: -
D gene: -
CDR3 DNA: TGTGCCACCACGGGCAGGTCAACAGATACGCAGTATTTT
CDR3 protein: CATTGRSTDTQYF

J gene: TRBJ2-7
V gene: TRBV6-1
clone size: -
D gene: TRBD2
CDR3 DNA: TGTGCCAGCAGTGATAGACTAGCAGACGAGCAGTACTTC
CDR3 protein: CASSDRLADEQYF

J gene: TRBJ1-5
V gene: TRBV7-8
clone size: -
D gene: -
CDR3 DNA: TGTGCCAGCAGCCAAACAGGGCAACCTAATCAGCCCCAGCATTTT
CDR3 protein: CASSQTGQPNQPQHF

J gene: TRBJ1-5
V gene: TRBV5-1
clone size: once
D gene: -
CDR3 DNA: TGCGCCAGCAGCTTGGGAGGCAGCCTAAATAGCAATCAGCCCCAGCATTTT
CDR3 protein: CASSLGGSLNSNQPQHF

J gene: TRBJ2-5
V gene: TRBV2
clone size: once
D gene: TRBD2
CDR3 DNA: TGTGCCAGCCCCGGACTAGCGGGGGGGGCTGAGACCCAGTACTTC
CDR3 protein: CASPGLAGGAETQYF

J gene: TRBJ1-2
V gene: TRBV28
clone size: -
D gene: -
CDR3 DNA: TGTGCTAGTACCTATGTTCATGGCTATGGCGGCTACACCTTC
CDR3 protein: CASTYVHGYGGYTF

J gene: TRBJ1-1
V gene: TRBV3-1/TRBV3-2
clone size: -
D gene: -
CDR3 DNA: TGTGCCAGCAGCGCCCGGGCAGGTGAAGCTTTCTTT
CDR3 protein: CASSARAGEAFF

J gene: TRBJ2-1
V gene: TRBV9
clone size: -
D gene: TRBD2
CDR3 DNA: TGTGCCAGCAGCGCGTCTCGGACTAGCGGGGGCCTATACAATGAGCAGTTCTTC
CDR3 protein: CASSASRTSGGLYNEQFF

J gene: TRBJ2-1
V gene: TRBV18
clone size: -
D gene: TRBD2
CDR3 DNA: TGTGCCAGCTCACCACTAGCGGGGGAGGGTGAGCAGTTCTTC
CDR3 protein: CASSPLAGEGEQFF

J gene: TRBJ1-6
V gene: TRBV4-1
clone size: -
D gene: TRBD1
CDR3 DNA: TGCGCCAGCAGCCCTCCGACAGGGGATAATTCACCCCTCCACTTT
CDR3 protein: CASSPPTGDNSPLHF

J gene: TRBJ1-3
V gene: TRBV6-5
clone size: -
D gene: -
CDR3 DNA: TGTGCCAGCCTCAAACCGGGGAGCTCTGGAAACACCATATATTTT
CDR3 protein: CASLKPGSSGNTIYF

J gene: TRBJ2-1
V gene: TRBV2
clone size: -
D gene: TRBD2
CDR3 DNA: TGTGCCAGCAGTTACCTCCGGGACTACTCCTACAATGAGCAGTTCTTC
CDR3 protein: CASSYLRDYSYNEQFF